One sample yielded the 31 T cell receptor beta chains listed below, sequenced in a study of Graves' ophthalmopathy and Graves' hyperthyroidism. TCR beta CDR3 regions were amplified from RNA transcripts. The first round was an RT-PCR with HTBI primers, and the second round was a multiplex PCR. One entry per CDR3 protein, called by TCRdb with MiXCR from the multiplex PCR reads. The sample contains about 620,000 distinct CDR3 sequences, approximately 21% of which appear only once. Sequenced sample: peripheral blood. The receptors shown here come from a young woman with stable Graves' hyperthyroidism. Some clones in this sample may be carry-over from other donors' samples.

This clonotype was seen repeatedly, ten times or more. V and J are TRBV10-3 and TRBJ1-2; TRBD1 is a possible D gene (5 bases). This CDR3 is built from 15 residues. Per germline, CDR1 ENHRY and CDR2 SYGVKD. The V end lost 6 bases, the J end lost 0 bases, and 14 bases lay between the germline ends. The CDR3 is CAIRRAGHSNYGYTF. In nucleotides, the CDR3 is TGTGCCATCAGAAGGGCAGGGCACTCTAACTATGGCTACACCTTC.

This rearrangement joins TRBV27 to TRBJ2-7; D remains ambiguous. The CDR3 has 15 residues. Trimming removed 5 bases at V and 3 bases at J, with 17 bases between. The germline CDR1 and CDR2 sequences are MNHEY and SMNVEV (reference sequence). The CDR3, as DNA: TGTGCCAGCAGTCAGACTCAATTTGGCCACTACGAGCAGTACTTC. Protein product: CASSQTQFGHYEQYF.

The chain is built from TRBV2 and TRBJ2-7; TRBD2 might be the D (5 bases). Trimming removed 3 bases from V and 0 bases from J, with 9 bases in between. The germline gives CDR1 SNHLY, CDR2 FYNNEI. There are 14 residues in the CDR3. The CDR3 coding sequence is TGTGCCAGCAGTGAGTCGGGAATCTCCTACGAGCAGTACTTC. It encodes CASSESGISYEQYF.

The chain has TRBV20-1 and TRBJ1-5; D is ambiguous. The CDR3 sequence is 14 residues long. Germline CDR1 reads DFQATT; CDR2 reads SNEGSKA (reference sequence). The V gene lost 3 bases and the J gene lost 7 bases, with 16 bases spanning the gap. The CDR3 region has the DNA TGCAGTGCTAGCGGCCTCCTATTTGGCCAGCCCCAGCATTTT. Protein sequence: CSASGLLFGQPQHF.

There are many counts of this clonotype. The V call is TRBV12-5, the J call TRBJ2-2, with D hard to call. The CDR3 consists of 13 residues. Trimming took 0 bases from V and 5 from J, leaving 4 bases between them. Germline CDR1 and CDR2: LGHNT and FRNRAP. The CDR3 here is CASGLVQTGELFF. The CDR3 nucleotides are TGTGCTAGTGGTTTGGTACAAACCGGGGAGCTGTTTTTT. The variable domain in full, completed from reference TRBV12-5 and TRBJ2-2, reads DARVTQTPRHKVTEMGQEVTMRCQPILGHNTVFWYRQTMMQGLELLAYFRNRAPLDDSGMPKDRFSAEMPDATLATLKIQPSEPRDSAVYFCASGLVQTGELFFGEGSRLTVL.

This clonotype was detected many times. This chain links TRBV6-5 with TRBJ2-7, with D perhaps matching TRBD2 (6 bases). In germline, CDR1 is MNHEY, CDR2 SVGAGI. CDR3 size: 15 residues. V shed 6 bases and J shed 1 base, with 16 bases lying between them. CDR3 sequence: CASSAYVGGSYEQYF. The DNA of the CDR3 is TGTGCCAGCAGCGCCTACGTGGGGGGTTCCTACGAGCAGTACTTC.

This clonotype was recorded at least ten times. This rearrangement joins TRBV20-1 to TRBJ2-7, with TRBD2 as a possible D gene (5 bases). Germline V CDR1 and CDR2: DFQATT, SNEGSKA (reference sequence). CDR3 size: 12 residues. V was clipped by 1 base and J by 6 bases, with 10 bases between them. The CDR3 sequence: CSARVPSTEQYF. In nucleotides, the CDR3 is TGCAGTGCTAGAGTACCTAGCACCGAGCAGTACTTC.

The DNA for the CDR3 is TGCAGTGCTAGACGAGGGGCGGGGACCGGGGAGCTGTTTTTT. It is translated as CSARRGAGTGELFF. The chain couples TRBV20-1 to TRBJ2-2; weak D call: TRBD2 (6 bases). V gave up 2 bases and J gave up 5 bases, with 12 bases separating them. Germline-derived CDR1 and CDR2 are DFQATT and SNEGSKA (reference sequence). This CDR3 has 14 amino acids.

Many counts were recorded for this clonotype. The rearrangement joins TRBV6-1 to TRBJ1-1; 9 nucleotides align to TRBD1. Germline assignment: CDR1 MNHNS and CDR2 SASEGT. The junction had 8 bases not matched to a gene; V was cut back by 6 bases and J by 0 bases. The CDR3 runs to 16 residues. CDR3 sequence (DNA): TGTGCCAGCAGGCTGGGACAGGGTTGGGTGAACACTGAAGCTTTCTTT. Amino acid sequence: CASRLGQGWVNTEAFF.

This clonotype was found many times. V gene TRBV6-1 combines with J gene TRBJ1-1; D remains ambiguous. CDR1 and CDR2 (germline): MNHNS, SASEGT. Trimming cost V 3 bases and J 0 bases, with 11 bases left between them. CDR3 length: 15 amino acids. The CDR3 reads CASSEFDLMNTEAFF. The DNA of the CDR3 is TGTGCCAGCAGTGAGTTTGACTTGATGAACACTGAAGCTTTCTTT.

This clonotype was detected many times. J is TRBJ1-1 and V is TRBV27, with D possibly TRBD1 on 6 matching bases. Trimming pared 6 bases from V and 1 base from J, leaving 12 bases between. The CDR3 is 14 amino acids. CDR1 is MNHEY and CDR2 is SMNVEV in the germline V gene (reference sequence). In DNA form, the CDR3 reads TGTGCCAGCAGACTGGGACACCAGAACACTGAAGCTTTCTTT. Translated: CASRLGHQNTEAFF.

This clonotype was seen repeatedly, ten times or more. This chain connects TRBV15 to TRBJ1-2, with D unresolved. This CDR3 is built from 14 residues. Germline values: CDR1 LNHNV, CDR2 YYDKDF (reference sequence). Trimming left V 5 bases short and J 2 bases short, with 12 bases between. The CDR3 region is CATSPREVNYGYTF. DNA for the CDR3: TGTGCCACCAGCCCCCGAGAGGTCAACTATGGCTACACCTTC.

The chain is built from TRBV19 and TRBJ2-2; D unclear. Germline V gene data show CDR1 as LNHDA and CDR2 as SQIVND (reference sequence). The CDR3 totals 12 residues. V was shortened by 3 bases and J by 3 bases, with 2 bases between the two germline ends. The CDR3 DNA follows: TGTGCCAGTAGTATCTACACCGGGGAGCTGTTTTTT. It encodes CASSIYTGELFF. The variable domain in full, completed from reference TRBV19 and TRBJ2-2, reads DGGITQSPKYLFRKEGQNVTLSCEQNLNHDAMYWYRQDPGQGLRLIYYSQIVNDFQKGDIAEGYSVSREKKESFPLTVTSAQKNPTAFYLCASSIYTGELFFGEGSRLTVL.

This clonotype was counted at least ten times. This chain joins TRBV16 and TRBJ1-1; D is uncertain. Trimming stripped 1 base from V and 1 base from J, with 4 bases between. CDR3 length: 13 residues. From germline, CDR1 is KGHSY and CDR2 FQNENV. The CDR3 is CASSQWSNTEAFF. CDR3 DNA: TGTGCCAGCAGCCAATGGTCGAACACTGAAGCTTTCTTT. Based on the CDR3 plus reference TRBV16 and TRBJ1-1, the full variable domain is GEEVAQTPKHLVRGEGQKAKLYCAPIKGHSYVFWYQQVLKNEFKFLISFQNENVFDETGMPKERFSAKCLPNSPCSLEIQATKLEDSAVYFCASSQWSNTEAFFGQGTRLTVV.

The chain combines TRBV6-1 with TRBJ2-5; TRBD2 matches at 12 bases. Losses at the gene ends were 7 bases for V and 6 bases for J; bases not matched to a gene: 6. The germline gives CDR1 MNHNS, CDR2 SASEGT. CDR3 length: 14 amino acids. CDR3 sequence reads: CASTLAGGQQTQYF. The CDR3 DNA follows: TGTGCCAGCACGCTAGCGGGGGGGCAGCAGACCCAGTACTTC.

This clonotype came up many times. Written as DNA, the CDR3 is TGTGCCAGCAGACCCACAGGGATCTACACTGAAGCTTTCTTT. Translating gives CASRPTGIYTEAFF. The chain carries TRBV28 and TRBJ1-1; weak D call: TRBD1 (6 bases). The V gene's germline CDR1 is MDHEN and CDR2 SYDVKM. V was clipped by 6 bases and J by 3 bases, with 14 bases between them. This CDR3 has 14 residues.

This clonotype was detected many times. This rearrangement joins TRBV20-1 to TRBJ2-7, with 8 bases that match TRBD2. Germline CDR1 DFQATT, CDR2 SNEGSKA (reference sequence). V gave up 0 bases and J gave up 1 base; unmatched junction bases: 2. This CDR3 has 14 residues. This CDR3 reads CSAREERESYEQYF. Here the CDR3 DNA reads TGCAGTGCTAGAGAGGAGCGGGAGTCCTACGAGCAGTACTTC.

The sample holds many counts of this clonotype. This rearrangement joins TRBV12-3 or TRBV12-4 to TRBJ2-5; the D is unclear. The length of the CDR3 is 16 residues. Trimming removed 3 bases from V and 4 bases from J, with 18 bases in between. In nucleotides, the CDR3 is TGTGCCAGCAGTTTGGGGAATCGTGGGATCGGAGAGACCCAGTACTTC. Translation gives CASSLGNRGIGETQYF.

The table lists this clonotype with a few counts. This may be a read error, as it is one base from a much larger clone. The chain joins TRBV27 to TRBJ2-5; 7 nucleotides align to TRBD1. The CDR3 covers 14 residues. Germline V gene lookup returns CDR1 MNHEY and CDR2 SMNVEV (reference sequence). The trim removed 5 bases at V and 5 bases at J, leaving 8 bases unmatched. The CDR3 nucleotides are TGTGCCAGCAGTACCCGGGACAGTCATGAGACCCAGTACTTC. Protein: CASSTRDSHETQYF.

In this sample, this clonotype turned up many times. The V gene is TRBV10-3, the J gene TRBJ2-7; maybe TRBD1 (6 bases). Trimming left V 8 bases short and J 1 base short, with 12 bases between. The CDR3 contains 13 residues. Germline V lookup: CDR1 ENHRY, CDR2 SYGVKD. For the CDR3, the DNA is TGTGCCATCCGGCCGGGACATTCCTACGAGCAGTACTTC. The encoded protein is CAIRPGHSYEQYF.

DNA for the CDR3: TGTGCCAGCAGTCCAGGTAACGGCCCCGACACTGAAGCTTTCTTT. Amino acids: CASSPGNGPDTEAFF. The genes are TRBV28 and TRBJ1-1; D is uncertain. The germline CDR1 and CDR2 sequences are MDHEN and SYDVKM. V lost 5 bases, J lost 3 bases, and 16 bases lay in between. There are 15 residues in the CDR3.

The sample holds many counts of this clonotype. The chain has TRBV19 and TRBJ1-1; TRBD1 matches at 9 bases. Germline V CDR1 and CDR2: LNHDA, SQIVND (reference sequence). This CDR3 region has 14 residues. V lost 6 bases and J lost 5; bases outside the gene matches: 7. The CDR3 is CASRAGQGRTEAFF. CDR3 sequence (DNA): TGTGCCAGTAGAGCCGGACAGGGGCGGACTGAAGCTTTCTTT.

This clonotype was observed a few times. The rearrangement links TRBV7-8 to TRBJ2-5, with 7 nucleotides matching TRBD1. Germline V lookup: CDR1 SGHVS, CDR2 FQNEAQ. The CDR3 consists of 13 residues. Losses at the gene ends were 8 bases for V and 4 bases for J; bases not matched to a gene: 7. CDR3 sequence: CASDTGVGETQYF. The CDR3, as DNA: TGTGCCAGCGATACAGGGGTTGGAGAGACCCAGTACTTC.

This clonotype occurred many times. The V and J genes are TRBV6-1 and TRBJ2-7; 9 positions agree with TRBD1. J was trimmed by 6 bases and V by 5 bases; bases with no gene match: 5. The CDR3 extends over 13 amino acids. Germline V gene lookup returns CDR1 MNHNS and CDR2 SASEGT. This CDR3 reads CASSRTGEAEQYF. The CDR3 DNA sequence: TGTGCCAGCAGTAGGACAGGGGAAGCCGAGCAGTACTTC.

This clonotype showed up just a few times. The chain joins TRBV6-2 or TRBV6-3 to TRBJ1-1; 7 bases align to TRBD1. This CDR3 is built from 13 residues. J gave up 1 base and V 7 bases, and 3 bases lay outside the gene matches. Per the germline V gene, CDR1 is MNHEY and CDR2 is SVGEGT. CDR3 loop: CASKWTGNTEAFF. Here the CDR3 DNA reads TGTGCCAGCAAGTGGACAGGGAACACTGAAGCTTTCTTT.

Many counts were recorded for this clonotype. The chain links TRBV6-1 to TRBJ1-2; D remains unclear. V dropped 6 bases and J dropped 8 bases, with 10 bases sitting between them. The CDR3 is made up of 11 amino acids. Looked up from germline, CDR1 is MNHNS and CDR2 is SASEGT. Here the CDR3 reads CASSFHSGYTF. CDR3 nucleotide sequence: TGTGCCAGCAGCTTCCATTCGGGCTACACCTTC.

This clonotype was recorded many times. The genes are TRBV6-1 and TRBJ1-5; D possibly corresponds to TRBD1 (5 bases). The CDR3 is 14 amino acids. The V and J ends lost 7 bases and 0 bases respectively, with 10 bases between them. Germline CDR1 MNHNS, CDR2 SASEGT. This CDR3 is CASTQDYSNQPQHF. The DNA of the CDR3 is TGTGCCAGCACACAGGATTATAGCAATCAGCCCCAGCATTTT.

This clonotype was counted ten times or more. The DNA for the CDR3 is TGCGCCAGCAGCTTGTCCTCCCAGGAAACCTTTGGCTACACCTTC. Encoded protein: CASSLSSQETFGYTF. The chain is built from TRBV5-1 and TRBJ1-2; D not certain. This CDR3 spans 15 amino acids. Per the germline V gene, CDR1 is SGHRS and CDR2 is YFSETQ. Trimming took 1 base from V and 7 from J, leaving 17 bases between them.

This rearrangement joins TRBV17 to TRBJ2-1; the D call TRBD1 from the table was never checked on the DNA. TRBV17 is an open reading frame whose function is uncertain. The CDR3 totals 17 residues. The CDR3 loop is CASGYHGGGLTYNEQFF. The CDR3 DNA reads TGTGCCAGCGGCTATCACGGCGGGGGCCTAACCTACAATGAGCAGTTCTTC.

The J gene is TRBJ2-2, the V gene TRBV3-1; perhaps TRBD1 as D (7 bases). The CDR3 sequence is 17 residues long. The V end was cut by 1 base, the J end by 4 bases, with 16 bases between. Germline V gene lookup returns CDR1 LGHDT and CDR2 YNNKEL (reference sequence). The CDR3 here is CASSQGMEGAATGELFF. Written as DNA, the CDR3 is TGTGCCAGCAGCCAAGGGATGGAGGGGGCAGCCACCGGGGAGCTGTTTTTT.

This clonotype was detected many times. The DNA for the CDR3 is TGTGCCACCAGCAGAGATTTGTCAGGGGCGAACTATGGCTACACCTTC. It yields the protein CATSRDLSGANYGYTF. This chain connects TRBV15 to TRBJ1-2; D is possibly TRBD1 (6 bases). Germline V gene sequence: CDR1 LNHNV, CDR2 YYDKDF (reference sequence). This CDR3 is built from 16 residues. Trimming removed 0 bases at V and 2 bases at J, with 13 bases between. Together with reference TRBV15 and TRBJ1-2, the CDR3 gives the full variable domain: DAMVIQNPRYQVTQFGKPVTLSCSQTLNHNVMYWYQQKSSQAPKLLFHYYDKDFNNEADTPDNFQSRRPNTSFCFLDIRSPGLGDTAMYLCATSRDLSGANYGYTFGSGTRLTVV.